These 24 T cell receptor beta chains were all obtained from the same sample, sequenced in a study of T cells in women clearing cervical HPV infection. Method: immunoSEQ multiplex PCR; TCRdb's copy keeps in-frame clones and lacks some. The sample has under 20,000 clones; the top ten hold around 16%. Sequencing was done on a sample of blood buffy coat. Receptors were obtained from a woman aged 18 to 75 with a cervical HPV16 infection that either progressed to CIN3+ or cleared (not recorded which).

Concerning this clone: The read stops 3 residues short of the end of the CDR3; the missing end is completed from the germline J gene. The V and J genes are TRBV19 and TRBJ1-2; 12 bases are shared with TRBD1. Germline assignment: CDR1 LNHDA and CDR2 SQIVND (reference sequence). CDR3 length equals 15 residues. Incomplete CDR3 DNA: TGTGCCAGTAAGTCGGGACAGGGGGCTACGAATGAC. Amino acids: CASKSGQGATND. The whole CDR3 reads CASKSGQGATNDYTF.

As concerns this clone: The CDR3 end falls 3 residues outside the read, so it is completed with the germline J gene. This chain connects TRBV5-1 to TRBJ2-3, with D perhaps matching TRBD2 (5 bases). The CDR3 length is 14 residues. The germline gives CDR1 SGHRS, CDR2 YFSETQ. The sequenced part of the CDR3 DNA is TGCGCCAGCAGCTTGGGTGTCGGGGAAGAGACG. This encodes CASSLGVGEET. The CDR3, in full, reads CASSLGVGEETQYF.

On this clone: The read ends 3 residues before the CDR3 terminus; that terminus is restored from the germline J gene. The gene calls are TRBV7-9 and TRBJ2-1, with 12 bases lining up with TRBD2. The germline V gene has CDR1 SEHNR and CDR2 FQNEAQ (reference sequence). The trim removed 6 bases at V and 4 bases at J, leaving 4 bases unmatched. The CDR3 is 15 amino acids. The sequenced part of the CDR3 DNA is TGTGCCAGCAGACGGACTAGCGGGGATTACAATGAG. Protein: CASRRTSGDYNE. The full CDR3 protein reads CASRRTSGDYNEQFF.

A word on this clone: The CDR3 extends 3 residues past the end of the read, so its final part is completed from the germline J gene. The chain employs TRBV20-1 and TRBJ2-7; a weak D match, TRBD2 (6 bases). Germline values: CDR1 DFQATT, CDR2 SNEGSKA (reference sequence). The CDR3 totals 12 residues. V lost 1 base to trimming and J lost 5 bases, with 9 bases between them. The DNA read from the CDR3 is TGCAGTGCTAGAGGCGGGGCCCACGAG. Protein product: CSARGGAHE. The full CDR3 is CSARGGAHEQYF.

Points on this clone: Read data end 3 residues before the CDR3 end; the end is taken from the germline J gene. The genes are TRBV2 and TRBJ1-2; TRBD1 matches at 8 bases. The CDR3 has 13 residues. Germline V gene sequence: CDR1 SNHLY, CDR2 FYNNEI. With V trimmed by 6 bases and J by 4 bases, 4 bases remained unmatched. The part of the CDR3 DNA that was read is TGTGCCAGCAGACCAGGGACAGGCTATGGC. Its protein product is CASRPGTGYG. The entire CDR3 is CASRPGTGYGYTF. The entire variable domain, with the rest obtained from reference TRBV2 and TRBJ1-2, is as follows: EPEVTQTPSHQVTQMGQEVILRCVPISNHLYFYWYRQILGQKVEFLVSFYNNEISEKSEIFDDQFSVERPDGSNFTLKIRSTKLEDSAMYFCASRPGTGYGYTFGSGTRLTVV.

In the case of this clone: The read ends 3 residues shy of where the CDR3 ends; the end is completed using the germline J gene. The chain links TRBV6-1 to TRBJ2-7; tentative D call: TRBD1 (6 bases). The CDR3 loop spans 14 amino acids. Trimming removed 2 bases from V and 6 bases from J, with 14 bases in between. Germline CDR1 is MNHNS and CDR2 is SASEGT. The chain's CDR3 is CASSELRGWGEQYF. The sequenced CDR3 bases are TGTGCCAGCAGTGAACTCAGGGGATGGGGCGAG.

Of note for this clone: The CDR3 end lies 3 residues beyond the end of the read and is filled in from the germline J gene. The chain has TRBV30 and TRBJ2-2; D might be TRBD1 (6 bases). This CDR3 is built from 13 residues. Germline CDR1 GTSNPN, CDR2 SVGIG (reference sequence). The CDR3 bases that were read are TGTGCCATTGAGACAGGCAAAAATTCACCG. Translating gives CAIETGKNSP. The full CDR3 protein is CAIETGKNSPLFF.

This CDR3 reads CSARVQGSTYNSPLFF. Partial CDR3 DNA: TGCAGTGCTAGAGTTCAGGGAAGTACCTATAATTCACCG. The chain recombines TRBV20-1 with TRBJ2-2; TRBD1 might be the D (5 bases). The read stops 3 residues short of the end of the CDR3; the missing end is completed from the germline J gene. The CDR3 totals 16 residues. From germline, CDR1 is DFQATT and CDR2 SNEGSKA (reference sequence).

A word on this clone: The read is 3 residues too short to cover the CDR3 end, so that end is filled in from the germline J gene. The chain combines TRBV7-6 with TRBJ1-4; tentative D call: TRBD1 (6 bases). Germline V gene sequence: CDR1 SGHVS, CDR2 FNYEAQ. The germline V and J ends were trimmed by 3 bases and 10 bases, with 21 bases remaining between them. The CDR3 sequence is 16 residues long. CDR3 sequence reads: CASSLGAGDVSGKLFF. The sequenced part of the CDR3 DNA is TGTGCCAGCAGCTTGGGCGCAGGGGACGTATCCGGAAAA.

Notes on this clone: A junction end diverges from the germline sequence, so it may reflect a read error. Read data end 3 residues before the CDR3 end; the end is taken from the germline J gene. Different DNA sequences within this sample yield the same CDR3. This chain uses TRBV30 with TRBJ1-3, with D possibly TRBD1 on 6 matching bases. The germline CDR1 and CDR2 sequences are GTSNPN and SVGIG (reference sequence). The CDR3 covers 16 residues. The part of the CDR3 DNA that was read is TGTGCCTGGATGGCTCAGGGGCTGGTGAAGGGCAACACA. Protein product: CAWMAQGLVKGNT. The CDR3 in its entirety is CAWMAQGLVKGNTIYF.

Note on this clone: The read terminates 3 residues before the CDR3 end, so the remaining end is supplied by the germline J gene. This chain connects TRBV19 to TRBJ2-3, with 11 bases fitting TRBD2. V lost 5 bases, J lost 2 bases, and 6 bases stayed unmatched. The CDR3 is made up of 16 amino acids. The V gene's germline CDR1 is LNHDA and CDR2 SQIVND (reference sequence). The part of the CDR3 DNA that was read is TGTGCCAGTAGTCCCCGACTAGCGGGAAACACAGATACG. It codes for CASSPRLAGNTDT. The full CDR3 is CASSPRLAGNTDTQYF.

A remark on this clone: The read gets to within 3 residues of the CDR3 end, and the germline J gene fills in the rest. The chain joins TRBV20-1 to TRBJ1-5; 8 nucleotides match TRBD1. From germline, CDR1 is DFQATT and CDR2 SNEGSKA (reference sequence). Germline trimming cut 4 bases from V and 5 bases from J; bases unmatched to any gene: 7. This CDR3 is built from 14 residues. The CDR3 DNA, read in part, is TGCAGTGCTAAGCGGACAGGGCCCTATCAGCCC. Translation gives CSAKRTGPYQP. The full CDR3 reads CSAKRTGPYQPQHF.

A word on this clone: Coverage ceases 3 residues before the CDR3 finishes, and the germline J gene fills in the end. This chain connects TRBV18 to TRBJ1-2; possible D gene TRBD1, 5 bases. The CDR3 is 14 residues long. Germline CDR1 and CDR2: KGHSH and LQKENI. CDR3 bases read: TGTGCCAGCTCCGCGAAGGGCGGGGGGAATGAC. It encodes CASSAKGGGND. Given in full, the CDR3 is CASSAKGGGNDYTF.

Points on this clone: The read halts 3 residues ahead of the CDR3 end, with the missing end drawn from the germline J gene. The chain joins TRBV5-1 to TRBJ2-5; 7 nucleotides agree with TRBD2. The ends lost 5 bases at V and 4 bases at J; junction bases unmatched: 8. The CDR3 is 14 residues long. Germline values: CDR1 SGHRS, CDR2 YFSETQ. CDR3 DNA, as far as it was read: TGCGCCAGCAGGCAGATTCCGGGGGGAGAGACC. Its translation is CASRQIPGGET. In full, the CDR3 is CASRQIPGGETQYF.

As concerns this clone: The sequenced fragment ends 3 residues before the CDR3 boundary, so the rest is inferred from the germline J gene. The chain is built from TRBV6-2 or TRBV6-3 and TRBJ2-2, with D tentatively TRBD1 (6 bases). Germline lookup yields CDR1 MNHEY and CDR2 SVGEGT. This CDR3 has 14 residues. The chain's CDR3 is CASSYSGENSPLFF. CDR3 DNA (partial): TGTGCCAGCAGTTATTCAGGGGAGAATTCACCG.

Of note for this clone: Read data end 3 residues before the CDR3 end; the end is taken from the germline J gene. V is TRBV12-3 or TRBV12-4 and J is TRBJ2-3, with 10 bases fitting TRBD1. This CDR3 contains 15 residues. J lost 2 bases, V lost 6 bases, and 5 bases had no gene match. CDR3 bases read: TGTGCCAGCAGCGTGGGACAGGGGCACACAGATACG. Translation gives CASSVGQGHTDT. From start to end, the CDR3 is CASSVGQGHTDTQYF.

Note on this clone: The read ends 3 residues early relative to the CDR3; the germline J gene fills the gap. The rearrangement joins TRBV19 to TRBJ2-1; 7 nucleotides match TRBD1. In germline, CDR1 is LNHDA, CDR2 SQIVND (reference sequence). The CDR3 is 16 residues long. V lost 5 bases, J lost 3 bases, and 10 bases stayed unmatched. CDR3 DNA (partial): TGTGCCAGTAGTCTCCCCCCAGGGGGAATCTACAATGAG. Encoded protein: CASSLPPGGIYNE. The CDR3, in full, reads CASSLPPGGIYNEQFF.

On this clone: The read comes to an end 3 residues before the CDR3 does, leaving the germline J gene to fill in the end. V is TRBV19 and J is TRBJ1-2; D perhaps matches TRBD1 (6 bases). V was shortened by 7 bases and J by 2 bases, with 20 bases between the two germline ends. The CDR3 has 16 residues. Per the germline V gene, CDR1 is LNHDA and CDR2 is SQIVND (reference sequence). CDR3 sequence: CASTSRSGTQNYGYTF. The part of the CDR3 DNA that was read is TGTGCCAGTACCTCCCGATCCGGGACACAGAACTATGGC.

Note on this clone: From the germline J gene comes the end of the CDR3, since the read stops 3 residues before it. V usage is TRBV18 and J usage is TRBJ1-1; D may be TRBD1 (5 bases). The CDR3 covers 15 residues. Germline assignment: CDR1 KGHSH and CDR2 LQKENI. The V end was cut by 1 base, the J end by 2 bases, with 11 bases between. Here the CDR3 reads CASSPLPTDNTEAFF. CDR3 DNA (partial): TGTGCCAGCTCACCACTACCGACAGATAACACTGAA. Drawing the rest from reference TRBV18 and TRBJ1-1, the complete variable domain is NAGVMQNPRHLVRRRGQEARLRCSPMKGHSHVYWYRQLPEEGLKFMVYLQKENIIDESGMPKERFSAEFPKEGPSILRIQQVVRGDSAAYFCASSPLPTDNTEAFFGQGTRLTVV.

Notes on this clone: Coverage ceases 3 residues before the CDR3 finishes, and the germline J gene fills in the end. This sequence joins TRBV18 and TRBJ2-5; the match to TRBD1 covers 10 bases. The CDR3 extends over 20 amino acids. The junction had 19 bases not matched to a gene; V was cut back by 4 bases and J by 2 bases. Per the germline V gene, CDR1 is KGHSH and CDR2 is LQKENI. The CDR3 spells CASSLQIGTGAPGWQETQYF. The covered CDR3 bases are TGTGCCAGCTCACTACAAATCGGGACAGGGGCCCCCGGTTGGCAAGAGACC.

In the case of this clone: The CDR3 goes on 3 residues after the read ends, and that part is filled in from the germline J gene. The V and J genes are TRBV7-6 and TRBJ2-2, with TRBD2 matching 9 bases. The CDR3 totals 18 residues. Germline V gene sequence: CDR1 SGHVS, CDR2 FNYEAQ. V was clipped by 4 bases and J by 6 bases; unmatched bases: 15. The CDR3 spells CASSSRYRASGEAGELFF. Incomplete CDR3 DNA: TGTGCCAGCAGCTCACGGTATCGGGCTAGCGGGGAGGCCGGGGAG. The full variable domain, completed using reference TRBV7-6 and TRBJ2-2, is GAGVSQSPRYKVTKRGQDVALRCDPISGHVSLYWYRQALGQGPEFLTYFNYEAQQDKSGLPNDRFSAERPEGSISTLTIQRTEQRDSAMYRCASSSRYRASGEAGELFFGEGSRLTVL.

Judged by frequency, this clone is medium-sized (0.01 to 0.1%). The read finishes 3 residues shy of the CDR3 end, and the germline J gene is used to complete it. The chain recombines TRBV7-2 with TRBJ1-2; 10 nucleotides agree with TRBD1. The CDR3 totals 15 residues. J gave up 5 bases and V 5 bases, and 8 bases lay outside the gene matches. Germline V gives CDR1 SGHTA, CDR2 FQGNSA. CDR3 DNA (partial): TGTGCCAGCAGCGGGGGCGGGACAGGGGAATATGGC. The encoded protein is CASSGGGTGEYG. The entire CDR3 protein is CASSGGGTGEYGYTF.

Considering frequency, this clone is medium-sized. The CDR3 DNA, read in part, is TGTGCCAGCAGCCCCCGGGTTGGAGCGGGGGCGCTGAGCTCCTACAATGAG. It specifies CASSPRVGAGALSSYNE. In full, the CDR3 is CASSPRVGAGALSSYNEQFF. This sequence joins TRBV4-2 and TRBJ2-1, with 8 bases fitting TRBD2. The observed sequence ends 3 residues before the CDR3 terminus, with the missing tail filled in from the germline J gene. This CDR3 comprises 20 residues. V gave up 4 bases and J gave up 0 bases; unmatched junction bases: 17. Germline CDR1 is LGHNA and CDR2 is YNFKEQ.

This clone is called medium-sized based on its frequency. The sequenced fragment ends 3 residues before the CDR3 boundary, so the rest is inferred from the germline J gene. This rearrangement joins TRBV10-3 to TRBJ2-1, with D perhaps matching TRBD1 (5 bases). The V and J ends lost 0 bases and 2 bases respectively, with 11 bases between them. Per the germline V gene, CDR1 is ENHRY and CDR2 is SYGVKD. The CDR3 length is 16 residues. CDR3 amino acids: CAISESTGPTYNEQFF. The part of the CDR3 DNA that was read is TGTGCCATCAGTGAGTCTACAGGTCCCACCTACAATGAG.